The 21 T cell receptor beta chains listed next were all sequenced from one sample in a study of T cell changes during pregnancy in multiple sclerosis. Sequencing was performed with immunoSEQ multiplex PCR; in TCRdb, only in-frame clones are kept and a portion is missing. This repertoire shows around 58,000 clones, about 89% found once; its top ten account for about 0.49%. Sequencing was performed on CD4+ T cells from peripheral blood mononuclear cells, taken after pregnancy. These receptors were taken from a female donor in good health, enrolled as a control in a pregnancy study.

The chain is built from TRBV30 and TRBJ1-2; possible D gene TRBD1, 6 bases. Per germline, CDR1 GTSNPN and CDR2 SVGIG (reference sequence). Trimming shortened V by 2 bases and J by 5 bases, and 12 bases separated the two germline ends. The CDR3 runs to 13 residues. Here the CDR3 reads CAWSQGLEYGYTF. DNA for the CDR3: TGTGCCTGGAGTCAGGGGCTTGAGTATGGCTACACCTTC.

This chain uses TRBV4-2 with TRBJ2-5, with D tentatively TRBD1 (6 bases). Trimming stripped 2 bases from V and 4 bases from J, with 14 bases between. The length of the CDR3 is 15 residues. Germline assignment: CDR1 LGHNA and CDR2 YNFKEQ. CDR3 bases: TGTGCCAGCAGCCAACAACAGGGTTCTGGAGAGACCCAGTACTTC. Protein: CASSQQQGSGETQYF.

This chain links TRBV5-1 with TRBJ1-2; D gene unclear. The V end was cut by 1 base, the J end by 0 bases, with 7 bases between. This CDR3 has 14 amino acids. Germline CDR1 is SGHRS and CDR2 is YFSETQ. The CDR3: CASSLMQTNYGYTF. The CDR3 region has the DNA TGCGCCAGCAGCTTGATGCAGACTAACTATGGCTACACCTTC.

The V call is TRBV7-9, the J call TRBJ1-6; 8 bases are shared with TRBD1. The CDR3 is made up of 15 amino acids. Per germline, CDR1 SEHNR and CDR2 FQNEAQ (reference sequence). V was clipped by 5 bases and J by 9 bases; unmatched bases: 9. This chain's CDR3 is CASSLRGQEGSPLHF. CDR3 coding DNA: TGTGCCAGCAGCCTCCGGGGACAGGAAGGTTCACCCCTCCACTTT.

The chain recombines TRBV5-8 with TRBJ1-5; D is uncertain. The germline V gene has CDR1 SGHTS and CDR2 YDEGEE. V was trimmed by 0 bases and J by 7 bases, leaving 8 bases between them. The CDR3 covers 13 residues. The CDR3 nucleotides are TGTGCCAGCAGCTTGGAACGAGTCCAGCCCCAGCATTTT. This gives the protein CASSLERVQPQHF. The variable domain in full, completed from reference TRBV5-8 and TRBJ1-5, reads EAGVTQSPTHLIKTRGQQATLRCSPISGHTSVYWYQQALGLGLQFLLWYDEGEERNRGNFPPRFSGRQFPNYSSELNVNALELEDSALYLCASSLERVQPQHFGDGTRLSIL.

This chain uses TRBV7-6 with TRBJ2-2; 10 positions match TRBD1. The CDR3 has 16 residues. With 5 bases clipped from V and 2 bases from J, the junction kept 5 bases outside the gene matches. Germline V gene lookup returns CDR1 SGHVS and CDR2 FNYEAQ. CDR3 amino acids: CASSPRQGANTGELFF. The CDR3 DNA reads as TGTGCCAGCAGCCCCCGACAGGGGGCAAACACCGGGGAGCTGTTTTTT. The variable domain in full, with the rest retrieved from reference TRBV7-6 and TRBJ2-2, is GAGVSQSPRYKVTKRGQDVALRCDPISGHVSLYWYRQALGQGPEFLTYFNYEAQQDKSGLPNDRFSAERPEGSISTLTIQRTEQRDSAMYRCASSPRQGANTGELFFGEGSRLTVL.

The chain links TRBV5-4 to TRBJ1-1; D might be TRBD1 (5 bases). V dropped 4 bases and J dropped 3 bases, with 16 bases sitting between them. The CDR3 spans 15 residues. Germline V CDR1 and CDR2: SGHNT, YYREEE (reference sequence). This CDR3 reads CASSAWTIRDTEAFF. In DNA, the CDR3 is TGTGCCAGCAGCGCATGGACAATCCGGGACACTGAAGCTTTCTTT.

V gene TRBV25-1 combines with J gene TRBJ1-1; the D is unclear. The CDR3 has 11 residues. Germline-derived CDR1 and CDR2 are MGHDK and SYGVNS. Trimming took off 3 bases at V and 7 bases at J, with 6 bases between the two ends. The CDR3, as DNA: TGTGCCAGCAGTGAGGCGGGTGAAGCTTTCTTT. This encodes CASSEAGEAFF.

The genes are TRBV7-3 and TRBJ2-7; 9 bases match TRBD2. Trimming took 4 bases from V and 2 from J; bases not matched to a gene: 6. Germline CDR1 reads SGHTA; CDR2 reads FQGTGA. There are 15 residues in the CDR3. The CDR3 DNA is TGTGCCAGCAGCTACGGCGGGAGGGGTACCTACGAGCAGTACTTC. Encoded protein: CASSYGGRGTYEQYF.

The sample holds a few counts of this clone. This chain uses TRBV7-9 with TRBJ1-3, with TRBD1 identical over 8 bases. V was pared by 5 bases and J by 0 bases, with 6 bases of the junction left unmatched. This CDR3 comprises 16 residues. Germline V gene lookup returns CDR1 SEHNR and CDR2 FQNEAQ (reference sequence). CDR3 in amino acids: CASSTDRVLSGNTIYF. In DNA form, the CDR3 reads TGTGCCAGCAGCACGGACAGGGTTCTCTCTGGAAACACCATATATTTT.

The V and J genes are TRBV19 and TRBJ1-4; possible D gene TRBD1, 6 bases. CDR1 is LNHDA and CDR2 is SQIVND in the germline V gene (reference sequence). Between the trimmed V and J ends, which lost 4 bases and 4 bases, there was a span of 13 bases. The CDR3 spans 15 residues. The CDR3 region has the DNA TGTGCCAGTAGTAGGGGGGGCACCGATAATGAAAAACTGTTTTTT. This encodes CASSRGGTDNEKLFF. Filled out from reference TRBV19 and TRBJ1-4, the complete variable domain reads DGGITQSPKYLFRKEGQNVTLSCEQNLNHDAMYWYRQDPGQGLRLIYYSQIVNDFQKGDIAEGYSVSREKKESFPLTVTSAQKNPTAFYLCASSRGGTDNEKLFFGSGTQLSVL.

The chain has TRBV4-3 and TRBJ2-3, with D unclear. The CDR3 has 16 amino acids. Germline assignment: CDR1 LGHNA and CDR2 YSLEER. V lost 0 bases and J lost 0, with 10 bases in between. CDR3 region: CASSQDATSSTDTQYF. CDR3 coding DNA: TGCGCCAGCAGCCAAGACGCGACTTCTAGCACAGATACGCAGTATTTT.

J is TRBJ2-2 and V is TRBV2, with 8 bases lining up with TRBD1. The CDR3 covers 14 residues. Per germline, CDR1 SNHLY and CDR2 FYNNEI. V trimming: 7 bases; J trimming: 1 base; junction bases outside the gene matches: 2. For the CDR3, the DNA is TGTGCCAGCACCGGGACAGGGAACACCGGGGAGCTGTTTTTT. This translates into CASTGTGNTGELFF.

The chain carries TRBV6-5 and TRBJ1-2; tentatively, D is TRBD1 (6 bases). Per germline, CDR1 MNHEY and CDR2 SVGAGI. Trimming left V 7 bases short and J 8 bases short, with 17 bases between. This CDR3 has 13 residues. The CDR3 region is CASTNHRVDGYTF. The CDR3 DNA sequence: TGTGCCAGCACCAACCACAGGGTTGACGGCTACACCTTC.

This clone was seen once. The V call is TRBV5-5, the J call TRBJ2-3, with D possibly matching TRBD2 (6 bases). The CDR3 spans 16 residues. Trimming left V 2 bases short and J 4 bases short, with 17 bases between. Germline CDR1 is SGHKS and CDR2 is YYEKEE (reference sequence). The CDR3 region is CASSLVKPGGADTQYF. In DNA, the CDR3 is TGTGCCAGCAGCTTAGTAAAACCCGGGGGAGCAGATACGCAGTATTTT.

The chain combines TRBV29-1 with TRBJ1-1; D possibly corresponds to TRBD1 (6 bases). Germline V CDR1 and CDR2: SQVTM, ANQGSEA. CDR3 length: 13 residues. V lost 7 bases to trimming and J lost 1 base, with 13 bases between them. The CDR3 coding sequence is TGCAGCGGGAAAACAGGGAAGAACACTGAAGCTTTCTTT. As protein: CSGKTGKNTEAFF. Filled out from reference TRBV29-1 and TRBJ1-1, the complete variable domain reads SAVISQKPSRDICQRGTSLTIQCQVDSQVTMMFWYRQQPGQSLTLIATANQGSEATYESGFVIDKFPISRPNLTFSTLTVSNMSPEDSSIYLCSGKTGKNTEAFFGQGTRLTVV.

The V and J genes are TRBV20-1 and TRBJ2-7, with unresolved D. Trimming removed 6 bases from V and 3 bases from J, with 6 bases in between. Germline V CDR1 and CDR2: DFQATT, SNEGSKA (reference sequence). CDR3 length: 10 residues. CDR3 residues: CSAPIYEQYF. As DNA, the CDR3 is TGCAGTGCCCCTATCTACGAGCAGTACTTC.

V and J are TRBV7-8 and TRBJ1-3; 8 nucleotides agree with TRBD1. The CDR3 has 14 amino acids. Per germline, CDR1 SGHVS and CDR2 FQNEAQ. The V gene end was trimmed by 5 bases and the J gene end by 3 bases; junction bases not matched to a gene: 3. For the CDR3, the DNA is TGTGCCAGCAGCAAAGACAGGGGTGGAAACACCATATATTTT. Translating it yields CASSKDRGGNTIYF.

The chain recombines TRBV6-1 with TRBJ2-7, with 10 bases matching TRBD1. The CDR3 loop spans 16 amino acids. The V gene's germline CDR1 is MNHNS and CDR2 SASEGT. Trimming took 0 bases from V and 4 from J; bases not matched to a gene: 6. This chain's CDR3 is CASSEAGDRGRYEQYF. The CDR3 region has the DNA TGTGCCAGCAGTGAAGCAGGTGACAGGGGGCGATACGAGCAGTACTTC.

CDR3 sequence: CAWSPGYLGGYTF. CDR3 nucleotides: TGTGCCTGGAGTCCAGGGTACCTCGGCGGCTACACCTTC. The chain employs TRBV30 and TRBJ1-2; perhaps TRBD1 as D (5 bases). The CDR3 loop spans 13 amino acids. Germline assignment: CDR1 GTSNPN and CDR2 SVGIG (reference sequence). V was shortened by 2 bases and J by 8 bases, with 15 bases between the two germline ends.

V usage is TRBV5-4 and J usage is TRBJ2-2; D is unresolved. This CDR3 has 15 residues. The germline V gene has CDR1 SGHNT and CDR2 YYREEE (reference sequence). V lost 1 base and J 1 base, leaving 8 bases between the germline ends. For the CDR3, the DNA is TGTGCCAGCAGCTTGTTCACGGTGAACACCGGGGAGCTGTTTTTT. This gives the protein CASSLFTVNTGELFF.